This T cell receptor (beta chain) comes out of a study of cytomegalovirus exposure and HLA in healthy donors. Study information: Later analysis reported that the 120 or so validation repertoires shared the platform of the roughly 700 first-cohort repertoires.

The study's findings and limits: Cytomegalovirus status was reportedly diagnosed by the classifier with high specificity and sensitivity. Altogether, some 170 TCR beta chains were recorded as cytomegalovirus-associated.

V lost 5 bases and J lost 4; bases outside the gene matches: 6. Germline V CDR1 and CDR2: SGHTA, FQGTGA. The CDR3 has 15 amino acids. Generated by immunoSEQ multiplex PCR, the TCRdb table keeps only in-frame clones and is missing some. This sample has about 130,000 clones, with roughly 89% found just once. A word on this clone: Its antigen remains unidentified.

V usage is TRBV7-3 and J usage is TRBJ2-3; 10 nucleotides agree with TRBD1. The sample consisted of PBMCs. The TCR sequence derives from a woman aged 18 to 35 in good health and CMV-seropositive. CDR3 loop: CASSLEGQGSDTQYF. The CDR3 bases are TGTGCCAGCAGCCTGGAGGGACAGGGGTCAGATACGCAGTATTTT.